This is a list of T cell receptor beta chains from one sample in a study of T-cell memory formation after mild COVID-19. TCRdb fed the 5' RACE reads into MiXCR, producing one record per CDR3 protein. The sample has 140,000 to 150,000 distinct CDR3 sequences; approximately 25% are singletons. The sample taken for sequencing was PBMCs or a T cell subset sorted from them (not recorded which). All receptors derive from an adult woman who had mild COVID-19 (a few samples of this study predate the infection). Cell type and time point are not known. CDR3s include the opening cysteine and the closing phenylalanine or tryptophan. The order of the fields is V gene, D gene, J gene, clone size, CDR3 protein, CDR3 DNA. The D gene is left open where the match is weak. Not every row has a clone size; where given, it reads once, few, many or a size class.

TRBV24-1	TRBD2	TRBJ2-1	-	CATSEYTSGAEKRQFF	TGTGCCACCAGTGAGTATACTAGCGGAGCGGAGAAGCGGCAGTTCTTC
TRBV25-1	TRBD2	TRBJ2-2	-	CASSEPRASGSAGELFF	TGTGCCAGCAGTGAACCGCGGGCTAGCGGGAGCGCCGGGGAGCTGTTTTTT
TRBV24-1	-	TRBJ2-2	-	CATSDLHHPTGELFF	TGTGCCACCAGTGATTTGCATCACCCAACCGGGGAGCTGTTTTTT
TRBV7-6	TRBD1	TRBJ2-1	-	CASSDGQGSNEQFF	TGTGCCAGCAGCGATGGACAGGGTTCCAATGAGCAGTTCTTC
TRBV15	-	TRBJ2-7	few	CATSTRDGSYEQYF	TGTGCCACCAGCACCCGGGACGGTTCCTACGAGCAGTACTTC
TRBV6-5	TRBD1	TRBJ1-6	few	CASSQSTGGDNSPLHF	TGTGCCAGCAGTCAATCTACAGGGGGCGATAATTCACCCCTCCACTTT
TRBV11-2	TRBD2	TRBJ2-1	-	CASTLPAGAYNEQFF	TGTGCCAGCACCCTGCCAGCGGGGGCCTACAATGAGCAGTTCTTC
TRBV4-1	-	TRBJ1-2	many	CASSQEDTTTPGSRGGYTF	TGCGCCAGCAGCCAAGAGGACACCACTACGCCAGGCTCGAGGGGTGGCTACACCTTC
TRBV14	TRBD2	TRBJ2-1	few	CASSPGLSFSGGYNEQFF	TGTGCCAGCAGCCCAGGACTGAGCTTTAGCGGGGGTTACAATGAGCAGTTCTTC
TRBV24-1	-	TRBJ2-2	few	CATSYQGNTGELFF	TGTGCCACCAGTTACCAGGGGAACACCGGGGAGCTGTTTTTT
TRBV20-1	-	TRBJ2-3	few	CSARPYSGFLSSDTQYF	TGCAGTGCTAGACCTTACTCAGGGTTTCTTTCATCAGATACGCAGTATTTT
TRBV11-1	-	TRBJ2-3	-	CASSLQRLKDTQYF	TGTGCCAGCAGCTTACAGAGGTTGAAGGATACGCAGTATTTT
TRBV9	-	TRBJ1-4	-	CASSVAGRGRLNEKLFF	TGTGCCAGCAGCGTAGCCGGACGGGGACGCCTTAATGAAAAACTGTTTTTT
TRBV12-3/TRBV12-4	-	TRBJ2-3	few	CASSPGHRALRPTDTQYF	TGTGCCAGCAGCCCGGGCCACAGGGCCCTCCGGCCCACAGATACGCAGTATTTT
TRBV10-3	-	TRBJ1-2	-	CAISEVGQSYGYTF	TGTGCCATCAGTGAGGTTGGACAATCCTATGGCTACACCTTC
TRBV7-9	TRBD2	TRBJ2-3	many	CASSSNPGLAGTDTQYF	TGTGCCAGCAGCTCGAATCCGGGACTAGCGGGAACAGATACGCAGTATTTT
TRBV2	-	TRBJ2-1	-	CASSRTVYNEQFF	TGTGCCAGCAGTAGGACGGTCTACAATGAGCAGTTCTTC
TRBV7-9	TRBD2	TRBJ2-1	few	CASSLEGLAGGGFYNEQFF	TGTGCCAGCAGCTTAGAGGGACTAGCGGGAGGAGGGTTCTACAATGAGCAGTTCTTC